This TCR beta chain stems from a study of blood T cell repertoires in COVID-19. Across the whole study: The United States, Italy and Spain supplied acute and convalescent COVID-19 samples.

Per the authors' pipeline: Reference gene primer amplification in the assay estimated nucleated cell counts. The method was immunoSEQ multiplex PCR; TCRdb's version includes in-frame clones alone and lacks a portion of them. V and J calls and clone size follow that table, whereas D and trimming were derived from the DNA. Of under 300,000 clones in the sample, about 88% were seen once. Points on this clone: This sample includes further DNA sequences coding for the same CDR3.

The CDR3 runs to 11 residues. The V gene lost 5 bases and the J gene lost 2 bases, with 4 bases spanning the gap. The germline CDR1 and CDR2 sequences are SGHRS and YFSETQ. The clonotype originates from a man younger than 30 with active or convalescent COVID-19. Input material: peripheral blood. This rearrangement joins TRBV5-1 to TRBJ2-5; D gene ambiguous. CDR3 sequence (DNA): TGCGCCAGCAGTTCACAAGAGACCCAGTACTTC. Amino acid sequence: CASSSQETQYF. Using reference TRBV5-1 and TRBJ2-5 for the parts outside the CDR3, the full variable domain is KAGVTQTPRYLIKTRGQQVTLSCSPISGHRSVSWYQQTPGQGLQFLFEYFSETQRNKGNFPGRFSGRQFSNSRSEMNVSTLELGDSALYLCASSSQETQYFGPGTRLLVL.